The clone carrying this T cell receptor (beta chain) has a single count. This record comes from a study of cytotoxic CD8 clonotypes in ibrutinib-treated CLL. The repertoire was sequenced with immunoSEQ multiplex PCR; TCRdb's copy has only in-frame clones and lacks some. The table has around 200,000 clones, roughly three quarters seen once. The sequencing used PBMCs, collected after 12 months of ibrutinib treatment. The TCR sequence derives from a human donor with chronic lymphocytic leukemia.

The CDR3 DNA reads as TGTGCCAGCAGTGTCTCACCCGGGACTATACCCACAGATACGCAGTATTTT. Its protein product is CASSVSPGTIPTDTQYF. The chain joins TRBV6-1 to TRBJ2-3, with 7 bases that match TRBD2. Losses at the gene ends were 4 bases for V and 2 bases for J; bases not matched to a gene: 12. CDR3 length: 17 amino acids. Germline CDR1 reads MNHNS; CDR2 reads SASEGT.